This TCR beta chain was observed in a study of blood T cell repertoires in COVID-19. Only one count was recorded for this clone. Unmatched junction bases numbered 5, after V lost 8 bases and J lost 1 base. CDR3 length: 13 residues. Germline V gene sequence: CDR1 MDHEN, CDR2 SYDVKM. Method: immunoSEQ multiplex PCR; TCRdb's copy keeps in-frame clones and lacks some. The sample holds 200,000 to 250,000 clones, around 90% seen once. The source of this sequence is a woman aged 25 to 45 who had been exposed to COVID-19. The V and J genes are TRBV28 and TRBJ2-7; TRBD1 matches at 7 bases. The source material was PBMCs or T cells enriched from blood (not recorded which). The CDR3 loop reads CASSRGQSYEQYF. CDR3 DNA: TGTGCCAGCTCGAGGGGACAGTCCTACGAGCAGTACTTC.